The 25 T cell receptor beta chains below were found in one sample sequenced in a study of cytomegalovirus exposure and HLA in healthy donors. The repertoire was sequenced with immunoSEQ multiplex PCR; TCRdb's copy has only in-frame clones and lacks some. The repertoire holds fewer than 200,000 clones, approximately 96% seen once, with about 0.89% in the top ten. The sample comprised PBMCs. These TCRs come from a woman aged 18-29 years in good health and CMV-seronegative.

The DNA for the CDR3 is TGTGCCAGCAGCTTAGCGGGACTAGAAAACACAGATACGCAGTATTTT. It specifies CASSLAGLENTDTQYF. The V call is TRBV7-9, the J call TRBJ2-3; TRBD2 aligns across 8 bases. Trimming cost V 0 bases and J 2 bases; bases outside gene matches: 4. The CDR3 extends over 16 amino acids. The germline CDR1 and CDR2 sequences are SEHNR and FQNEAQ (reference sequence).

The CDR3 DNA is TGTGCCAGCTCCCTCGGCAGGGATACCTCCTACGAGCAGTACTTC. This translates into CASSLGRDTSYEQYF. The rearrangement uses TRBV4-2 and TRBJ2-7; a weak D match, TRBD1 (5 bases). The CDR3 runs to 15 residues. Germline V CDR1 and CDR2: LGHNA, YNFKEQ. V lost 8 bases and J 0 bases, leaving 17 bases between the germline ends.

The chain recombines TRBV5-1 with TRBJ2-5, with 10 bases that match TRBD1. The CDR3 length is 15 residues. The J segment lost 2 bases and the V segment lost 4 bases, leaving 5 bases of the junction unmatched. The germline CDR1 and CDR2 sequences are SGHRS and YFSETQ. The CDR3 sequence: CASSTRTGGQETQYF. The CDR3 DNA reads as TGCGCCAGCAGCACACGGACAGGGGGACAAGAGACCCAGTACTTC.

The chain uses TRBV19 and TRBJ1-1; weak D call: TRBD1 (6 bases). CDR3 length: 16 residues. Germline CDR1 LNHDA, CDR2 SQIVND (reference sequence). Trimming left V 1 base short and J 2 bases short, with 14 bases between. CDR3 bases: TGTGCCAGTAGTATAGGAATCCCAGGGGAAAACACTGAAGCTTTCTTT. This encodes CASSIGIPGENTEAFF.

The J gene is TRBJ2-5, the V gene TRBV4-2, with 8 bases matching TRBD2. CDR1 is LGHNA, CDR2 YNFKEQ, per germline. J was trimmed by 4 bases and V by 4 bases; bases with no gene match: 11. This CDR3 has 16 amino acids. The CDR3 reads CASSLSSAGGGETQYF. The CDR3 DNA follows: TGTGCCAGCAGCCTTAGTTCGGCGGGGGGAGGAGAGACCCAGTACTTC.

This chain uses TRBV2 with TRBJ2-1; 10 nucleotides agree with TRBD2. CDR1 and CDR2 from the germline V gene are SNHLY and FYNNEI. Trimming cost V 7 bases and J 3 bases; bases outside gene matches: 3. The CDR3 has 14 residues. CDR3 loop: CASKGTSVYNEQFF. CDR3 in DNA: TGTGCCAGCAAAGGGACTAGCGTCTACAATGAGCAGTTCTTC.

J is TRBJ2-7 and V is TRBV14; TRBD1 aligns across 7 bases. Germline CDR1 is SGHDN and CDR2 is FVKESK. Germline trimming cut 4 bases from V and 1 base from J; bases unmatched to any gene: 10. This CDR3 spans 16 amino acids. This CDR3 reads CASSPTIVTGSYEQYF. The CDR3 bases are TGTGCCAGCAGCCCCACTATTGTGACAGGGTCCTACGAGCAGTACTTC.

CDR3 sequence: CASSLASGGITNEQFF. The CDR3 nucleotides are TGTGCCAGCAGCTTAGCTAGCGGGGGGATTACGAATGAGCAGTTCTTC. The rearrangement joins TRBV11-2 to TRBJ2-1, with 11 bases aligning to TRBD2. V lost 1 base to trimming and J lost 7 bases; unmatched junction nucleotides: 6. CDR3 length equals 16 residues. Per the germline V gene, CDR1 is SGHAT and CDR2 is FQNNGV.

The chain has TRBV15 and TRBJ1-1; 7 bases are shared with TRBD1. Losses at the gene ends were 1 base for V and 3 bases for J; bases not matched to a gene: 8. The CDR3 has 16 residues. The germline gives CDR1 LNHNV, CDR2 YYDKDF (reference sequence). The CDR3 DNA reads TGTGCCACCAGCAGAGCTCGCGACAGGGCGGACACTGAAGCTTTCTTT. Translated, it gives CATSRARDRADTEAFF.

The CDR3 sequence: CASRWTGGMDGYTF. CDR3 nucleotides: TGTGCCAGCAGGTGGACAGGGGGCATGGATGGCTACACCTTC. This chain joins TRBV6-5 and TRBJ1-2; the match to TRBD1 covers 11 bases. V gave up 6 bases and J gave up 6 bases; unmatched junction bases: 6. The CDR3 totals 14 residues. The germline CDR1 and CDR2 sequences are MNHEY and SVGAGI.

The chain recombines TRBV10-3 with TRBJ2-7; a weak D match, TRBD1 (5 bases). Trimming shortened V by 1 base and J by 4 bases, and 11 bases separated the two germline ends. The germline CDR1 and CDR2 sequences are ENHRY and SYGVKD. The CDR3 covers 14 residues. Here the CDR3 DNA reads TGTGCCATCAGTGAGTGGCAGGGCCCTTACGAGCAGTACTTC. It codes for CAISEWQGPYEQYF.

The J gene is TRBJ1-3, the V gene TRBV7-2; TRBD1 aligns across 7 bases. Losses at the gene ends were 5 bases for V and 4 bases for J; bases not matched to a gene: 8. Per the germline V gene, CDR1 is SGHTA and CDR2 is FQGNSA. The CDR3 consists of 15 residues. The CDR3 loop is CASSGPTGIGNTIYF. The CDR3 DNA follows: TGTGCCAGCAGCGGCCCGACAGGGATCGGAAACACCATATATTTT.

The chain recombines TRBV9 with TRBJ1-5; 9 positions agree with TRBD1. Germline trimming cut 2 bases from V and 2 bases from J; bases unmatched to any gene: 2. The germline gives CDR1 SGDLS, CDR2 YYNGEE. This CDR3 contains 15 residues. The CDR3 protein is CASSVGQGRNQPQHF. In nucleotides, the CDR3 is TGTGCCAGCAGCGTGGGACAGGGACGCAATCAGCCCCAGCATTTT. The variable domain in full, with the rest retrieved from reference TRBV9 and TRBJ1-5, is DSGVTQTPKHLITATGQRVTLRCSPRSGDLSVYWYQQSLDQGLQFLIQYYNGEERAKGNILERFSAQQFPDLHSELNLSSLELGDSALYFCASSVGQGRNQPQHFGDGTRLSIL.

This chain uses TRBV7-2 with TRBJ2-7, with 9 positions matching TRBD2. Losses at the gene ends were 3 bases for V and 2 bases for J; bases not matched to a gene: 8. Germline loops: CDR1 SGHTA, CDR2 FQGNSA. The CDR3 extends over 16 amino acids. The CDR3 loop is CASSLWASGDTYEQYF. DNA of the CDR3: TGTGCCAGCAGCTTGTGGGCTAGCGGGGACACCTACGAGCAGTACTTC.

The chain is built from TRBV27 and TRBJ2-1, with 10 bases fitting TRBD2. The CDR3 loop spans 15 amino acids. Germline V gives CDR1 MNHEY, CDR2 SMNVEV (reference sequence). V lost 5 bases, J lost 5 bases, and 6 bases stayed unmatched. CDR3 sequence (DNA): TGTGCCAGCAGTCCGACTAGCGGGCGCGACAATGAGCAGTTCTTC. Translation: CASSPTSGRDNEQFF.

The chain recombines TRBV9 with TRBJ1-3; D remains unclear. Trimming took off 4 bases at V and 3 bases at J, with 5 bases between the two ends. CDR1 is SGDLS and CDR2 is YYNGEE in the germline V gene. This CDR3 spans 12 amino acids. The CDR3 sequence is CASSPGGNTIYF. The CDR3 DNA follows: TGTGCCAGCAGCCCCGGTGGAAACACCATATATTTT. The whole variable domain, remainder taken from reference TRBV9 and TRBJ1-3, is DSGVTQTPKHLITATGQRVTLRCSPRSGDLSVYWYQQSLDQGLQFLIQYYNGEERAKGNILERFSAQQFPDLHSELNLSSLELGDSALYFCASSPGGNTIYFGEGSWLTVV.

The chain uses TRBV19 and TRBJ2-7; D might be TRBD1 (5 bases). Germline CDR1 and CDR2: LNHDA and SQIVND (reference sequence). This CDR3 is 14 amino acids long. V shed 0 bases and J shed 6 bases, with 12 bases lying between them. Here the CDR3 reads CASSIDGRTSEQYF. DNA of the CDR3: TGTGCCAGTAGTATAGACGGACGGACATCCGAGCAGTACTTC.

The chain joins TRBV25-1 to TRBJ2-1; weak D call: TRBD1 (5 bases). The germline V gene has CDR1 MGHDK and CDR2 SYGVNS. Trimming took off 2 bases at V and 0 bases at J, with 11 bases between the two ends. The CDR3 is 16 residues long. CDR3 in amino acids: CASSEVYQGSYNEQFF. CDR3 sequence (DNA): TGTGCCAGCAGTGAAGTATACCAGGGCTCCTACAATGAGCAGTTCTTC.

V gene TRBV6-1 combines with J gene TRBJ2-1; tentatively, D is TRBD2 (6 bases). Germline V gene data show CDR1 as MNHNS and CDR2 as SASEGT. The CDR3 runs to 13 residues. With 3 bases removed from V and 12 bases from J, the gap between germline ends came to 15 bases. CDR3 bases: TGTGCCAGCAGTGATTCCGCTAGCGTGTTGCAGTTCTTC. It codes for CASSDSASVLQFF.

The genes are TRBV7-9 and TRBJ2-3; D might be TRBD2 (6 bases). The CDR3 is 18 residues long. CDR1 and CDR2 (germline): SEHNR, FQNEAQ (reference sequence). Trimming shortened V by 5 bases and J by 1 base, and 22 bases separated the two germline ends. CDR3 loop: CASSALSPGRHRTDTQYF. CDR3 DNA: TGTGCCAGCAGCGCCCTTTCGCCGGGGAGGCATCGCACAGATACGCAGTATTTT. Using reference TRBV7-9 and TRBJ2-3 for the parts outside the CDR3, the full variable domain is DTGVSQNPRHKITKRGQNVTFRCDPISEHNRLYWYRQTLGQGPEFLTYFQNEAQLEKSRLLSDRFSAERPKGSFSTLEIQRTEQGDSAMYLCASSALSPGRHRTDTQYFGPGTRLTVL.

The chain recombines TRBV30 with TRBJ2-7; 7 nucleotides align to TRBD1. The germline V gene has CDR1 GTSNPN and CDR2 SVGIG (reference sequence). The CDR3 consists of 13 residues. The ends lost 4 bases at V and 6 bases at J; junction bases unmatched: 9. This chain's CDR3 is CAWIRQGQGEQYF. The CDR3 DNA follows: TGTGCCTGGATACGACAGGGTCAAGGCGAGCAGTACTTC.

The rearrangement uses TRBV9 and TRBJ2-2; 9 bases line up with TRBD1. J was trimmed by 4 bases and V by 2 bases; bases with no gene match: 0. This CDR3 has 14 residues. CDR1 and CDR2 from the germline V gene are SGDLS and YYNGEE. CDR3: CASSVGQGTGELFF. CDR3 DNA sequence: TGTGCCAGCAGCGTGGGACAGGGCACCGGGGAGCTGTTTTTT.

The chain has TRBV11-2 and TRBJ2-3, with D unclear. Germline CDR1 reads SGHAT; CDR2 reads FQNNGV. V was cut by 3 bases and J by 10 bases, with 11 bases left in between. The CDR3 is 12 amino acids. The CDR3 loop is CASSLGGPAQYF. The CDR3 nucleotides are TGTGCCAGCAGCTTGGGTGGGCCCGCGCAGTATTTT.

The J gene is TRBJ1-2, the V gene TRBV7-2; TRBD1 matches 8 bases. The trim removed 0 bases at V and 7 bases at J, leaving 13 bases unmatched. This CDR3 spans 17 amino acids. Germline CDR1 is SGHTA and CDR2 is FQGNSA. The CDR3 DNA sequence: TGTGCCAGCAGCTTAGCCTCCGTGGTGACAGGGGTTCTTGGCTACACCTTC. As protein: CASSLASVVTGVLGYTF.

This chain uses TRBV5-6 with TRBJ2-1, with TRBD2 matching over 10 bases. The CDR3 is 15 amino acids. Germline V gene data show CDR1 as SGHDT and CDR2 as YYEEEE. Trimming at V came to 3 bases and at J to 9 bases, leaving 9 bases not matched to a gene. The CDR3 loop reads CASSSYGTSAVEQFF. DNA for the CDR3: TGTGCCAGCAGCTCGTACGGGACTAGCGCCGTTGAGCAGTTCTTC.